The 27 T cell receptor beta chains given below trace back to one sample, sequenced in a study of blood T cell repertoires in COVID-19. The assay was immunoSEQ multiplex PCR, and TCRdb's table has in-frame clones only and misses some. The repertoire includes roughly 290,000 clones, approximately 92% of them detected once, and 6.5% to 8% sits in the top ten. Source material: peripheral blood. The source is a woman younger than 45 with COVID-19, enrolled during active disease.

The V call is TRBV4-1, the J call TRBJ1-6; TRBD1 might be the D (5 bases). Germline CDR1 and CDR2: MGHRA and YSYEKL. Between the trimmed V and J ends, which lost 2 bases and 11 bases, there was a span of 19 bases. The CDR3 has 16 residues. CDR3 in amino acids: CASSQFITQEGAPLHF. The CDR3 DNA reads TGCGCCAGCAGCCAATTCATTACGCAGGAAGGGGCACCCCTCCACTTT.

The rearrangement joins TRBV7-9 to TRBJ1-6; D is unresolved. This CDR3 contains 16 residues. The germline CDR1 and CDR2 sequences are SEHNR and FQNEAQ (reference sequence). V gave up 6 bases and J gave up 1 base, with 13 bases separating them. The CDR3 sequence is CASSGPAGSYNSPLHF. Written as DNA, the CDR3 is TGTGCCAGCAGTGGGCCCGCGGGGTCCTATAATTCACCCCTCCACTTT. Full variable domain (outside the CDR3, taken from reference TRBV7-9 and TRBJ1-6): DTGVSQNPRHKITKRGQNVTFRCDPISEHNRLYWYRQTLGQGPEFLTYFQNEAQLEKSRLLSDRFSAERPKGSFSTLEIQRTEQGDSAMYLCASSGPAGSYNSPLHFGNGTRLTVT.

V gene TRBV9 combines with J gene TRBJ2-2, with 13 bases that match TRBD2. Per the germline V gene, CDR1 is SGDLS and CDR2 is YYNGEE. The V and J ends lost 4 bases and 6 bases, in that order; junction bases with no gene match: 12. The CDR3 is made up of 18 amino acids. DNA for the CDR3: TGTGCCAGCAGCCTAGGGGGGACTAGCGGGATAGTCCCCGGGGAGCTGTTTTTT. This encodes CASSLGGTSGIVPGELFF.

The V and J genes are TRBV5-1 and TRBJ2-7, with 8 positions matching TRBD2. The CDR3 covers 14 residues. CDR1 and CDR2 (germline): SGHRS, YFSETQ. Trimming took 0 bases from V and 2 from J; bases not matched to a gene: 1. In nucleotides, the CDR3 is TGCGCCAGCAGCTTGGAAGCGGGAGCCTACGAGCAGTACTTC. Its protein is CASSLEAGAYEQYF.

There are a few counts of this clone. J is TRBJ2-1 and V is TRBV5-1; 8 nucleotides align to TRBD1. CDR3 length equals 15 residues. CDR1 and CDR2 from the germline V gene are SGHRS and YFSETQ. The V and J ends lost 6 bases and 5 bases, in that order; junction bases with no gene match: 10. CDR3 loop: CASNSGTGYDNEQFF. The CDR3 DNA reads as TGCGCCAGCAACTCCGGGACAGGCTATGACAATGAGCAGTTCTTC.

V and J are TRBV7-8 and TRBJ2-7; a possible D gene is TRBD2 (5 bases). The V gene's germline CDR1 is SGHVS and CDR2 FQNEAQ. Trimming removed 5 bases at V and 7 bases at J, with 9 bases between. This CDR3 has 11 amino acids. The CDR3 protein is CASSLTGEQYF. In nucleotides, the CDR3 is TGTGCCAGCAGCCTTACGGGGGAGCAGTACTTC.

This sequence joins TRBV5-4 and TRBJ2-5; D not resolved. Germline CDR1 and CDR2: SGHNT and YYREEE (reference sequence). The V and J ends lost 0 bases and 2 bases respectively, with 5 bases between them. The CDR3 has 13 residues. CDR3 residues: CASSLEQQETQYF. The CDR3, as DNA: TGTGCCAGCAGCTTGGAACAGCAAGAGACCCAGTACTTC.

This CDR3 is CASSADRSYEQYF. In DNA form, the CDR3 reads TGTGCCAGCAGTGCAGACAGGTCCTACGAGCAGTACTTC. The rearrangement joins TRBV2 to TRBJ2-7, with D perhaps TRBD1 (6 bases). Trimming cost V 4 bases and J 1 base, with 8 bases left between them. CDR1 is SNHLY and CDR2 is FYNNEI in the germline V gene. This CDR3 region has 13 residues.

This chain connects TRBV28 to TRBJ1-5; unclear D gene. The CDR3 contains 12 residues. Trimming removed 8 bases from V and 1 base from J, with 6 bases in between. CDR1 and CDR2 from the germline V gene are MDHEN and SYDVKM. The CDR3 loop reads CASEGSNQPQHF. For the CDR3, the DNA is TGTGCCAGCGAGGGCAGCAATCAGCCCCAGCATTTT.

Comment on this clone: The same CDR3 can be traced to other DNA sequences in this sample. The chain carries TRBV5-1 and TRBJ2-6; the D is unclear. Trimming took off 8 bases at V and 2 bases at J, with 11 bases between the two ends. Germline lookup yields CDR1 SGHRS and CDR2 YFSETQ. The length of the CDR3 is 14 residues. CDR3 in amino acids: CASSMRAGANVLTF. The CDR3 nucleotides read TGCGCCAGTAGCATGAGAGCTGGGGCCAACGTCCTGACTTTC.

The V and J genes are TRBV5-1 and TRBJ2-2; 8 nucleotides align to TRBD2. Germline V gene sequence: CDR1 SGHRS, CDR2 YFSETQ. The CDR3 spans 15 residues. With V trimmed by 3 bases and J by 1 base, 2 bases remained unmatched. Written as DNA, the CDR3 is TGCGCCAGCAGCTCCGGGGGGGGGAACACCGGGGAGCTGTTTTTT. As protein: CASSSGGGNTGELFF.

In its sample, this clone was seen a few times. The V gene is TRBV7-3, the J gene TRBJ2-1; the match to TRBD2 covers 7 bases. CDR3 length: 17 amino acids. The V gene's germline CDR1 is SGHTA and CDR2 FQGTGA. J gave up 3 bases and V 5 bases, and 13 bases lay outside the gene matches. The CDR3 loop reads CASSPRSGGSGYNEQFF. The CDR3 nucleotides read TGTGCCAGCAGCCCCCGATCGGGCGGGAGTGGCTACAATGAGCAGTTCTTC. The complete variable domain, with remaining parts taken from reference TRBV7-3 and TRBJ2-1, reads GAGVSQTPSNKVTEKGKYVELRCDPISGHTALYWYRQSLGQGPEFLIYFQGTGAADDSGLPNDRFFAVRPEGSVSTLKIQRTERGDSAVYLCASSPRSGGSGYNEQFFGPGTRLTVL.

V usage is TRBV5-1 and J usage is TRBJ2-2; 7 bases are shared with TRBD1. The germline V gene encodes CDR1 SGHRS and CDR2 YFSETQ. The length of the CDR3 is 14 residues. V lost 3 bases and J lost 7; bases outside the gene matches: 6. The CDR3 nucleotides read TGCGCCAGCAGCTACAGGGGTAATGTCGGGGAGCTGTTTTTT. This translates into CASSYRGNVGELFF.

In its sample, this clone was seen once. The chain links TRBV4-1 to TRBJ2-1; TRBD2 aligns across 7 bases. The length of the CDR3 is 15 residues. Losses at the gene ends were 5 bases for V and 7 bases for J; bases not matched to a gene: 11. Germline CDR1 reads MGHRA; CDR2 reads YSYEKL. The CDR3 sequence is CASSILGGGPNEQFF. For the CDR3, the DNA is TGCGCCAGCAGCATCTTGGGGGGAGGGCCAAATGAGCAGTTCTTC.

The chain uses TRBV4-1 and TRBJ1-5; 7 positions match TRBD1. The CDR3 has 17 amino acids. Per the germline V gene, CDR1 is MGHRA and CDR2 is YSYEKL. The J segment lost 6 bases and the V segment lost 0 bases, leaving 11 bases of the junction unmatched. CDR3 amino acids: CASSQDNPRGQGQPQHF. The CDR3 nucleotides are TGCGCCAGCAGCCAAGATAATCCGAGGGGGCAAGGTCAGCCCCAGCATTTT.

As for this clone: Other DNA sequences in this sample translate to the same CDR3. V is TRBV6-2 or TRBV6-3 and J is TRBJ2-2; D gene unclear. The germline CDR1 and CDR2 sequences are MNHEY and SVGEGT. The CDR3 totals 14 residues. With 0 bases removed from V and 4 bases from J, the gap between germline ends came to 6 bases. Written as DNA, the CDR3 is TGTGCCAGCAGTTACTCGCGAGGCACCGGGGAGCTGTTTTTT. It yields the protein CASSYSRGTGELFF.

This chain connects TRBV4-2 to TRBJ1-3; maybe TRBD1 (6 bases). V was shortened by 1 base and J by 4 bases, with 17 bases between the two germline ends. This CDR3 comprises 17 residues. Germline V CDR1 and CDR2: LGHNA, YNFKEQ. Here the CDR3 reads CASSQVRGQGWGNTIYF. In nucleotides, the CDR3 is TGTGCCAGCAGCCAAGTTAGAGGGCAGGGGTGGGGAAACACCATATATTTT.

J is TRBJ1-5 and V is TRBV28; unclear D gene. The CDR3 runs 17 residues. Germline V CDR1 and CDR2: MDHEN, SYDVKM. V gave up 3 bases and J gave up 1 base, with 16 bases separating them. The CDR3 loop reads CASSLQAGIASNQPQHF. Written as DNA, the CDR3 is TGTGCCAGCAGTTTGCAGGCGGGTATTGCGAGCAATCAGCCCCAGCATTTT.

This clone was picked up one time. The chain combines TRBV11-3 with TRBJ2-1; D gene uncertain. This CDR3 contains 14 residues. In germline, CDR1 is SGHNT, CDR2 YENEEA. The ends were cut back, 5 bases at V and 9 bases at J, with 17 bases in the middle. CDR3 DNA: TGTGCCAGCAGCCCTGGCTCAGCGACTGGTGAGCAGTTCTTC. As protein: CASSPGSATGEQFF.

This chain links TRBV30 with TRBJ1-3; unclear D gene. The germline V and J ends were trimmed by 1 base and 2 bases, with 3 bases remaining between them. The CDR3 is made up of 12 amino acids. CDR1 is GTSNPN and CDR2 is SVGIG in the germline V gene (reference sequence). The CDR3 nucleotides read TGTGCCTGGAGTGCGGCTGGAAACACCATATATTTT. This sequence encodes CAWSAAGNTIYF.

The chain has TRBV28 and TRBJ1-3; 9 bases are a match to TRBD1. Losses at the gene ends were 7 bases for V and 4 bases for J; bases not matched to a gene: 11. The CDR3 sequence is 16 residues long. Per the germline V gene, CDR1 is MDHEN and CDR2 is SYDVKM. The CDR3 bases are TGTGCCAGCACTATTCGAGCCGGACAGGGGGGAAACACCATATATTTT. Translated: CASTIRAGQGGNTIYF.

The CDR3 coding sequence is TGTGCCAGCTCACCACCGGCGCGGGCATCTTACAATGAGCAGTTCTTC. Protein sequence: CASSPPARASYNEQFF. The chain employs TRBV18 and TRBJ2-1, with D perhaps TRBD2 (5 bases). This CDR3 is 16 amino acids long. The ends were cut back, 0 bases at V and 4 bases at J, with 13 bases in the middle. Looked up from germline, CDR1 is KGHSH and CDR2 is LQKENI.

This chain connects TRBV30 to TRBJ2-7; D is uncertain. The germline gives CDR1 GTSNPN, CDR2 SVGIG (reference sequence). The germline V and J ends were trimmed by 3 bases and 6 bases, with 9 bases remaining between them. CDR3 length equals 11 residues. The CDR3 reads CAWSPSVEQYF. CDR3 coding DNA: TGTGCCTGGAGCCCCTCGGTCGAGCAGTACTTC.

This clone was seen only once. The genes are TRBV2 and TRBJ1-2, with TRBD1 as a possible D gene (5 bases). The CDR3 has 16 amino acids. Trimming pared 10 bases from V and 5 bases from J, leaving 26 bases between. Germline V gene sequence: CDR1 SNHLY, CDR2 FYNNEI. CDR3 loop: CATLGPQADGIYGYTF. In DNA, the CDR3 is TGTGCCACCCTAGGACCACAGGCCGACGGCATATATGGCTACACCTTC.

Here the CDR3 reads CAWSVRTGGGNTIYF. The CDR3 DNA reads as TGTGCCTGGAGTGTAAGGACAGGCGGTGGAAACACCATATATTTT. This chain joins TRBV30 and TRBJ1-3, with TRBD1 matching 7 bases. The CDR3 is 15 residues long. Germline V gene data show CDR1 as GTSNPN and CDR2 as SVGIG (reference sequence). V shed 0 bases and J 3 bases; nucleotides not matched to a gene: 5.

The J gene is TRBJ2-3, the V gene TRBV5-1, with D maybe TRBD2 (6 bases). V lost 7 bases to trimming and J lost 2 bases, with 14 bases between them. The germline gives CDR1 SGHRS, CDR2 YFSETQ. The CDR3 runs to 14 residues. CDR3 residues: CASSRDSSTDTQYF. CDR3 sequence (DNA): TGCGCCAGCTCCCGGGACTCCTCCACAGATACGCAGTATTTT.

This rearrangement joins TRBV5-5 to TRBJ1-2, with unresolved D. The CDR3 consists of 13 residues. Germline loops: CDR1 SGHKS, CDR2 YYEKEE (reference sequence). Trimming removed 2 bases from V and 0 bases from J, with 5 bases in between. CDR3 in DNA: TGTGCCAGCAGCTTTGGCACTAACTATGGCTACACCTTC. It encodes CASSFGTNYGYTF.